This TCR beta chain is drawn from a study of response to subunit inactivated influenza vaccine. TCRdb reprocessed the RT-PCR reads via MiXCR and lists one record per CDR3 protein. The sample has approximately 170,000 distinct CDR3 sequences; less than 15% are singletons. In germline, CDR1 is SGDLS, CDR2 YYNGEE. V shed 0 bases, J shed 3 bases, and the junction held 6 bases outside the gene matches. The CDR3 extends over 16 amino acids. These sequences were also reported in another study, on T cells expressing NK-cell markers. In that study: UMIs were included in TCR beta cDNA generated by 5'RACE template switching. Repertoires of TCR beta were obtained from T cells sorted as CD3+CD56+NKG2C+, CD3+CD56+NKG2C- and CD3+CD56-NKG2C+. Eight donors were sequenced, of whom seven were HCMV-seropositive, while the remaining one was HCMV-seronegative. In several experiments, sorting was confined to alpha-beta TCR T cells through use of an anti-gamma-delta TCR antibody. Roughly 6 of the donors carried dominant NKG2C+ clonotypes that took up about 1.0-7.5% of their CD8+ T cells.

This chain connects TRBV9 to TRBJ2-3, with 8 nucleotides matching TRBD2. The source is a man aged 50-60 years who received an inactivated influenza vaccine. Sequencing was performed on CD8+ T cells sorted from PBMCs, taken 11 to 12 days after vaccination. The CDR3 spells CASSVEGGRRTDTQYF. As DNA, the CDR3 is TGTGCCAGCAGCGTAGAAGGCGGGAGGAGGACAGATACGCAGTATTTT. The whole variable domain, filled in from reference TRBV9 and TRBJ2-3, reads DSGVTQTPKHLITATGQRVTLRCSPRSGDLSVYWYQQSLDQGLQFLIQYYNGEERAKGNILERFSAQQFPDLHSELNLSSLELGDSALYFCASSVEGGRRTDTQYFGPGTRLTVL.